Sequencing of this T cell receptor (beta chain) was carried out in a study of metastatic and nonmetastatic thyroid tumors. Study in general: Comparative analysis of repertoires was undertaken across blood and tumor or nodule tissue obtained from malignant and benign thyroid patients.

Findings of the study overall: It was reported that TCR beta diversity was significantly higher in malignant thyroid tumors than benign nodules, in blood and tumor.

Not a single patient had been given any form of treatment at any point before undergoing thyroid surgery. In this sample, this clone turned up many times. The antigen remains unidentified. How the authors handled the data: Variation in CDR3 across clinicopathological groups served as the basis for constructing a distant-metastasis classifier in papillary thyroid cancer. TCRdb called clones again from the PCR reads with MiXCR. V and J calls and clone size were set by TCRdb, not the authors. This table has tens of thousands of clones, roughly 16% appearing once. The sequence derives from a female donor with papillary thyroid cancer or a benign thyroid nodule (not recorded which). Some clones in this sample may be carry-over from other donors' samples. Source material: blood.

The CDR3 sequence is CASSFRTSGGAGETQYF. The CDR3 DNA reads TGCGCCAGCAGCTTTCGGACTAGCGGGGGGGCCGGGGAGACCCAGTACTTC. The J gene is TRBJ2-5, the V gene TRBV5-1; 15 bases are a match to TRBD2. V was pared by 2 bases and J by 5 bases, with 7 bases of the junction left unmatched. CDR1 and CDR2 from the germline V gene are SGHRS and YFSETQ. The CDR3 covers 17 residues.